Below are 11 T cell receptor beta chains sequenced from a single sample in a study of blood T cells in healthy people across ages. Then a second PCR, running roughly 6 to 12 cycles, was carried out with a sample-barcoded 5' primer and a J-beta primer mix. From the 5' RACE reads, TCRdb called clonotypes with MiXCR, one entry per CDR3 protein. In the table there are 1.5 million or so distinct CDR3 sequences, 42% of which are singletons. Material: blood. The source is a woman aged 18 to 35 in good health.

V usage is TRBV29-1 and J usage is TRBJ2-3, with unresolved D. V was trimmed by 7 bases and J by 2 bases, leaving 16 bases between them. This CDR3 has 14 amino acids. From germline, CDR1 is SQVTM and CDR2 ANQGSEA. The CDR3 region is CSATSATFTDTQYF. CDR3 DNA: TGCAGCGCCACCTCGGCGACTTTCACAGATACGCAGTATTTT.

The V gene is TRBV6-6, the J gene TRBJ2-3; maybe TRBD2 (6 bases). The CDR3 is made up of 16 amino acids. Trimming removed 0 bases from V and 6 bases from J, with 16 bases in between. The germline CDR1 and CDR2 sequences are MNHNY and SVGAGI (reference sequence). The DNA of the CDR3 is TGTGCCAGCAGTTACTCGACGGGGGTGGGTTCCGATACGCAGTATTTT. Translation: CASSYSTGVGSDTQYF.

The chain has TRBV24-1 and TRBJ2-1, with a possible D match to TRBD1 (7 bases). The ends were cut back, 9 bases at V and 0 bases at J, with 8 bases in the middle. The germline gives CDR1 KGHDR, CDR2 SFDVKD. The CDR3 contains 13 residues. This CDR3 reads CATQGGSYNEQFF. CDR3 DNA: TGTGCCACCCAGGGGGGCTCCTACAATGAGCAGTTCTTC.

A few counts support this clonotype. This chain joins TRBV5-1 and TRBJ1-6; D gene uncertain. The CDR3 is made up of 12 amino acids. CDR1 and CDR2 from the germline V gene are SGHRS and YFSETQ. Trimming removed 4 bases from V and 8 bases from J, with 7 bases in between. The CDR3 coding sequence is TGCGCCAGCAGCACCCCCGATTCACCCCTCCACTTT. Amino acid sequence: CASSTPDSPLHF.

This chain joins TRBV12-3 or TRBV12-4 and TRBJ2-3, with D perhaps matching TRBD2 (6 bases). The CDR3 has 13 amino acids. V shed 6 bases and J shed 3 bases, with 10 bases lying between them. As DNA, the CDR3 is TGTGCCAGCAGGTACGGGGGAACAGATACGCAGTATTTT. Protein: CASRYGGTDTQYF.

This clonotype was seen a few times. This sequence joins TRBV18 and TRBJ2-3; no clear D. The germline V gene has CDR1 KGHSH and CDR2 LQKENI. Trimming pared 3 bases from V and 0 bases from J, leaving 13 bases between. The CDR3 loop spans 16 amino acids. Here the CDR3 DNA reads TGTGCCAGCTCACCTCCCGTGGCCGCGAGCACAGATACGCAGTATTTT. Amino acid sequence: CASSPPVAASTDTQYF.

This clonotype was observed a handful of times. V and J are TRBV11-1 and TRBJ2-7; D is perhaps TRBD1 (6 bases). V dropped 3 bases and J dropped 2 bases, with 20 bases sitting between them. This CDR3 comprises 17 residues. Germline values: CDR1 SGHAT, CDR2 FQDESV (reference sequence). Here the CDR3 DNA reads TGTGCCAGCAGCTTGGGGCTAACAGGGTCGTTAGCCTACGAGCAGTACTTC. This translates into CASSLGLTGSLAYEQYF.

The chain links TRBV4-1 to TRBJ2-7; D may correspond to TRBD1 or TRBD2 (5 bases each). The CDR3 spans 17 residues. The germline gives CDR1 MGHRA, CDR2 YSYEKL. The V end was cut by 0 bases, the J end by 4 bases, with 19 bases between. The CDR3 sequence is CASSQDPTRGRFYEQYF. The CDR3 DNA sequence: TGCGCCAGCAGCCAAGATCCCACCCGGGGCAGATTTTACGAGCAGTACTTC.

This clonotype was detected only once. The CDR3: CASSLRDRDFDYGYTF. The CDR3, as DNA: TGTGCCAGCAGCCTCCGGGACAGGGATTTTGACTATGGCTACACCTTC. The genes are TRBV7-8 and TRBJ1-2; 9 nucleotides match TRBD1. With V trimmed by 5 bases and J by 3 bases, 10 bases remained unmatched. The CDR3 sequence is 16 residues long. Germline CDR1 reads SGHVS; CDR2 reads FQNEAQ. Full variable domain (remainder filled in from reference TRBV7-8 and TRBJ1-2): GAGVSQSPRYKVAKRGQDVALRCDPISGHVSLFWYQQALGQGPEFLTYFQNEAQLDKSGLPSDRFFAERPEGSVSTLKIQRTQQEDSAVYLCASSLRDRDFDYGYTFGSGTRLTVV.

The rearrangement joins TRBV4-2 to TRBJ1-2; 9 bases fit TRBD1. This CDR3 has 16 residues. V lost 6 bases and J lost 7; bases outside the gene matches: 15. CDR1 is LGHNA and CDR2 is YNFKEQ in the germline V gene. In nucleotides, the CDR3 is TGTGCCAGCAGTGGGGGGACAGGGTCTTCGGTGGGTGGCTACACCTTC. Its protein product is CASSGGTGSSVGGYTF.

This clonotype was seen many times. V usage is TRBV10-3 and J usage is TRBJ2-5, with D perhaps matching TRBD2 (5 bases). Looked up from germline, CDR1 is ENHRY and CDR2 is SYGVKD. V shed 3 bases and J shed 5 bases, with 13 bases lying between them. The CDR3 sequence is 14 residues long. The CDR3 protein is CAISDSGSGETQYF. The CDR3 bases are TGTGCCATCAGTGATAGTGGGAGCGGCGAGACCCAGTACTTC.